The present entry profiles one T cell receptor (beta chain) with its context. The repertoire was sequenced with immunoSEQ multiplex PCR; TCRdb's copy has only in-frame clones and lacks some. Of more than 45,000 clones listed, roughly 93% are singletons. The germline V and J ends were trimmed by 3 bases and 0 bases, with 9 bases remaining between them. This CDR3 comprises 14 residues. From germline, CDR1 is MNHEY and CDR2 SMNVEV (reference sequence). This sample is drawn from a study of T cell changes during pregnancy in multiple sclerosis. Sample: CD8+ T cells from peripheral blood mononuclear cells, taken in the second trimester of pregnancy. The sequence was collected from a female donor with multiple sclerosis, enrolled in a pregnancy study. The chain carries TRBV27 and TRBJ2-7; D ambiguous. The CDR3 DNA reads as TGTGCCAGCAGTTTTCGCGGTAGCTCCTACGAGCAGTACTTC. Translating it yields CASSFRGSSYEQYF.